A selection of T cell receptor beta chains follows, all from one sample in a study of blood T cell repertoires in COVID-19. TCRdb's copy holds only in-frame clones and misses some; the assay was immunoSEQ multiplex PCR. In the table there are about 270,000 clones, about 90% of which are singletons. The sequenced sample was PBMCs or T cells enriched from blood (not recorded which). These receptors originate from a woman in her 30s with acute COVID-19. CDR3s include the opening cysteine and the closing phenylalanine or tryptophan. The D gene is left open where the match is weak. Clone size is given for some rows only: seen once, a few or many times, or a class if the clone is expanded.

D	V	size	J	CDR3	DNA
-	TRBV28	-	TRBJ2-1	CASRLSRDTYNEQFF	TGTGCCAGCAGGCTAAGTCGGGACACCTACAATGAGCAGTTCTTC
TRBD1	TRBV7-2	-	TRBJ1-5	CASSSTGGWQPQHF	TGTGCCAGCTCCTCGACAGGGGGTTGGCAGCCCCAGCATTTT
-	TRBV28	-	TRBJ1-3	CASSWGFGNTIYF	TGTGCCAGCAGCTGGGGCTTTGGAAACACCATATATTTT
-	TRBV5-1	-	TRBJ2-5	CASTNSNEDYQETQYF	TGCGCCAGCACGAATTCGAACGAGGATTACCAAGAGACCCAGTACTTC
-	TRBV9	-	TRBJ1-1	CASSVASDSSEAFF	TGTGCCAGCAGCGTAGCTTCGGACAGTAGTGAAGCTTTCTTT
TRBD1	TRBV24-1	-	TRBJ2-3	CATSDIGQGDTQYF	TGTGCCACCAGTGATATCGGACAGGGGGATACGCAGTATTTT
TRBD2	TRBV6-5	-	TRBJ2-7	CASSYSTSGTYEQYF	TGTGCCAGCAGTTACTCGACTAGCGGTACATACGAGCAGTACTTC
TRBD1	TRBV5-1	-	TRBJ2-5	CASSLAKQGAQETQYF	TGCGCCAGCAGCTTGGCAAAACAGGGGGCTCAAGAGACCCAGTACTTC
TRBD2	TRBV5-1	-	TRBJ2-1	CASSLGGREYEQFF	TGCGCCAGCAGCTTAGGCGGGAGGGAGTATGAGCAGTTCTTC
-	TRBV7-6	-	TRBJ2-1	CASSLAAGQHNEQFF	TGTGCCAGCAGCTTAGCAGCGGGACAACACAATGAGCAGTTCTTC
-	TRBV9	-	TRBJ1-1	CASSVPRQITDLNTEAFF	TGTGCCAGCAGCGTGCCCCGACAGATAACCGACTTGAACACTGAAGCTTTCTTT
-	TRBV28	-	TRBJ1-2	CASIRLGAPGGYTF	TGTGCCAGCATCCGGTTGGGGGCGCCGGGTGGCTACACCTTC
-	TRBV7-2	-	TRBJ2-1	CASSRPGLESSYNEQFF	TGTGCCAGCAGCCGTCCGGGACTCGAGAGCTCCTACAATGAGCAGTTCTTC
TRBD1	TRBV7-6	-	TRBJ2-5	CASSMTGQAAVETQYF	TGTGCCAGCAGCATGACGGGACAGGCCGCCGTGGAGACCCAGTACTTC
-	TRBV3-1/TRBV3-2	-	TRBJ2-7	CASSQVGGGGYEQYF	TGTGCCAGCAGCCAAGTAGGAGGGGGGGGTTACGAGCAGTACTTC
TRBD1	TRBV7-3	once	TRBJ1-1	CASSSDRATEAFF	TGTGCCAGCAGCTCCGACAGGGCTACTGAAGCTTTCTTT
TRBD1	TRBV6-5	-	TRBJ2-3	CASTPTGVPDTQYF	TGTGCCAGCACCCCGACAGGGGTTCCAGATACGCAGTATTTT
-	TRBV23-1	once	TRBJ1-6	CASINPGLQNSPLHF	TGCGCCAGCATTAATCCCGGACTCCAGAATTCACCCCTCCACTTT
-	TRBV14	few	TRBJ2-7	CASSQLGYEQYF	TGTGCCAGCAGTCAGCTAGGCTACGAGCAGTACTTC
TRBD2	TRBV7-9	-	TRBJ2-1	CASSSAGTSGFWGNEQFF	TGTGCCAGCAGCTCCGCCGGGACTAGCGGGTTCTGGGGCAATGAGCAGTTCTTC
TRBD2	TRBV7-8	-	TRBJ2-1	CASSLIRWGRDNEQFF	TGTGCCAGCAGCTTAATACGTTGGGGGAGGGACAATGAGCAGTTCTTC
-	TRBV6-5	-	TRBJ2-7	CAIRDTSYEQYF	TGTGCCATCCGGGACACCTCCTACGAGCAGTACTTC
-	TRBV3-1/TRBV3-2	-	TRBJ1-2	CASSQDQGLYGYTF	TGTGCCAGCAGCCAAGATCAGGGTCTCTATGGCTACACCTTC
-	TRBV30	once	TRBJ1-1	CAWTTGTPDTEAFF	TGTGCCTGGACTACCGGGACACCGGACACTGAAGCTTTCTTT
-	TRBV3-1/TRBV3-2	-	TRBJ1-1	CASSQDRGTEAFF	TGTGCCAGCAGCCAAGATCGAGGGACTGAAGCTTTCTTT
TRBD2	TRBV29-1	-	TRBJ2-1	CSVEGGSSYNEQFF	TGCAGCGTTGAGGGCGGGAGCTCCTACAATGAGCAGTTCTTC
TRBD1	TRBV5-8	-	TRBJ1-5	CASSTQGVGPYQPQHF	TGTGCCAGCAGTACCCAGGGGGTAGGGCCTTATCAGCCCCAGCATTTT
-	TRBV5-1	once	TRBJ2-2	CASSLVQANTGELFF	TGCGCCAGCAGCTTGGTTCAGGCGAACACCGGGGAGCTGTTTTTT
-	TRBV4-2	-	TRBJ1-4	CASSPGGKLFF	TGTGCCAGCAGCCCTGGAGGAAAACTGTTTTTT
-	TRBV30	-	TRBJ2-5	CAAQREDQETQYF	TGTGCCGCTCAACGGGAAGACCAAGAGACCCAGTACTTC
-	TRBV19	-	TRBJ1-5	CASSISVRRYSNQPQHF	TGTGCCAGTAGTATATCAGTTCGCAGGTATAGCAATCAGCCCCAGCATTTT
TRBD1	TRBV27	-	TRBJ2-5	CASAYRDSQETQYF	TGTGCCAGCGCCTACCGGGACAGCCAAGAGACCCAGTACTTC
TRBD2	TRBV28	-	TRBJ2-2	CASSWGLALTNTGELFF	TGTGCCAGCAGTTGGGGACTAGCGCTTACGAACACCGGGGAGCTGTTTTTT
TRBD2	TRBV7-3	-	TRBJ2-2	CASSETSSTGELFF	TGTGCCAGCAGTGAGACTAGCAGTACCGGGGAGCTGTTTTTT
TRBD2	TRBV7-9	-	TRBJ2-2	CASSPNTQLAGGNTGELFF	TGTGCCAGCAGCCCCAATACACAACTAGCGGGAGGAAACACCGGGGAGCTGTTTTTT
TRBD1	TRBV6-5	-	TRBJ2-2	CASSPQDRVTGELFF	TGTGCCAGCAGTCCCCAGGACAGGGTAACCGGGGAGCTGTTTTTT
TRBD2	TRBV5-1	-	TRBJ2-3	CASRPGLAASTDTQYF	TGCGCCAGCAGACCCGGACTAGCCGCCAGCACAGATACGCAGTATTTT
-	TRBV19	-	TRBJ2-2	CASSIGGPRVPGELFF	TGTGCCAGTAGTATTGGGGGCCCGAGGGTCCCCGGGGAGCTGTTTTTT
TRBD1	TRBV5-1	-	TRBJ2-1	CARDRGPHNEQFF	TGCGCCAGAGACAGGGGCCCCCACAATGAGCAGTTCTTC
-	TRBV18	-	TRBJ1-5	CASSPSGRSNQPQHF	TGTGCCAGCTCACCAAGTGGGAGAAGCAATCAGCCCCAGCATTTT